This is a list of T cell receptor beta chains from one sample in a study of CD8 T cells in Susac syndrome. TCRdb analysed the immunoSEQ multiplex PCR reads with MiXCR anew, one entry per CDR3 protein. The sample records about 280,000 distinct CDR3 sequences, about 88% being singletons. Sequencing input: CD8+ T cells from PBMCs. These receptors came from a human donor with multiple sclerosis. Both conserved end residues are part of each CDR3. D genes are given only for firm matches. The size of a clone is reported for some rows only, either as once, few or many, or as a class for expanded clones.

-,TRBV27,-,13,TRBJ1-6,CASGRFRESPLHF,TGTGCCAGCGGACGGTTCAGAGAATCACCCCTCCACTTT
-,TRBV9,-,15,TRBJ2-1,CASSVAQGGGNEQFF,TGTGCCAGCAGCGTAGCCCAGGGGGGTGGCAATGAGCAGTTCTTC
-,TRBV28,-,18,TRBJ1-3,CASSLTMGESFPGNTIYF,TGTGCCAGCAGTTTGACTATGGGGGAGAGTTTCCCTGGAAACACCATATATTTT
-,TRBV7-9,TRBD2,18,TRBJ2-3,CASSPGTSGRDLTDTQYF,TGTGCCAGCAGCCCCGGGACTAGCGGGAGGGACCTCACAGATACGCAGTATTTT
-,TRBV30,-,15,TRBJ1-5,CAWSQGGRLNQPQHF,TGTGCCTGGAGTCAGGGAGGGAGACTTAATCAGCCCCAGCATTTT
-,TRBV12-3/TRBV12-4,-,14,TRBJ2-3,CASSLVGATDTQYF,TGTGCCAGCAGTTTAGTTGGGGCCACAGATACGCAGTATTTT
-,TRBV6-5,TRBD1,13,TRBJ1-6,CATLQGDGSPLHF,TGTGCCACGCTACAGGGGGATGGATCACCCCTCCACTTT
-,TRBV15,TRBD1,14,TRBJ2-2,CATSGGTGTGELFF,TGTGCCACCAGCGGGGGGACAGGGACCGGGGAGCTGTTTTTT
-,TRBV9,-,13,TRBJ1-1,CASSPRDNPEAFF,TGTGCCAGCAGCCCCAGGGACAACCCTGAAGCTTTCTTT
-,TRBV27,TRBD2,16,TRBJ2-1,CASSSLLAGRGDEQFF,TGTGCCAGCAGTTCCCTTCTAGCGGGAAGGGGGGATGAGCAGTTCTTC
-,TRBV9,TRBD1,15,TRBJ2-1,CASSVVGGAYNEQFF,TGTGCCAGCAGCGTAGTAGGGGGCGCCTACAATGAGCAGTTCTTC
-,TRBV11-2,-,13,TRBJ2-5,CASRQRSEETQYF,TGTGCCAGCAGACAGCGGAGTGAGGAGACCCAGTACTTC
-,TRBV2,TRBD2,17,TRBJ2-7,CASYLAEVGSSSYEQYF,TGTGCCAGCTATCTAGCGGAGGTGGGATCCAGCTCCTACGAGCAGTACTTC
-,TRBV7-3,-,10,TRBJ2-5,CASVVGTQYF,TGTGCCAGCGTTGTAGGGACCCAGTACTTC
-,TRBV5-1,-,16,TRBJ2-1,CASSTDGQPLYNEQLF,TGCGCCAGCAGCACGGACGGACAACCCCTCTACAATGAGCAGCTCTTC
-,TRBV7-9,-,14,TRBJ1-2,CASSPNPGNYGYTF,TGTGCCAGCAGCCCAAATCCGGGCAACTATGGCTACACCTTC
-,TRBV12-3/TRBV12-4,-,13,TRBJ2-7,CASSFGRAYEQYF,TGTGCCAGCAGTTTTGGCCGAGCCTACGAGCAGTACTTC
-,TRBV6-2/TRBV6-3,-,14,TRBJ1-5,CASSRNRAREPQHF,TGTGCCAGCAGTCGTAACAGGGCGCGGGAGCCCCAGCATTTT
-,TRBV20-1,-,8,TRBJ1-1,CSGRGTFF,TGCAGTGGGAGGGGGACCTTCTTT
-,TRBV27,-,14,TRBJ1-5,CASTAGGSNQPQHF,TGTGCCAGCACCGCCGGGGGCTCCAATCAGCCCCAGCATTTT
-,TRBV2,-,13,TRBJ1-4,CASLGGYNEKLFF,TGTGCCAGCCTTGGGGGATATAATGAAAAACTGTTTTTT
few,TRBV3-1,-,16,TRBJ1-1,CASSPTLFFMNTEAFF,TGTGCCAGCAGCCCCACCCTGTTTTTCATGAACACTGAAGCTTTCTTT
-,TRBV10-3,-,16,TRBJ2-3,CAITALRSSSTDTQYF,TGTGCCATCACTGCGCTGCGGTCTTCTAGCACAGATACGCAGTATTTT
-,TRBV7-9,-,14,TRBJ2-1,CASSSRDKGHEQFF,TGTGCCAGCAGCAGTAGGGACAAGGGCCATGAGCAGTTCTTC
-,TRBV19,TRBD2,16,TRBJ2-1,CASSIVGLADYNEQFF,TGTGCCAGTAGTATAGTTGGCCTAGCGGATTACAATGAGCAGTTCTTC
once,TRBV15,-,16,TRBJ1-5,CATSRGTSSGGQPQHF,TGTGCCACCAGCAGAGGAACTTCTTCCGGCGGTCAGCCCCAGCATTTT
-,TRBV6-1,-,17,TRBJ2-2,CASSPDLGVSTTGELFF,TGTGCCAGCAGTCCGGACCTTGGGGTGTCGACCACCGGGGAGCTGTTTTTT
-,TRBV29-1,TRBD2,15,TRBJ2-6,CSVERREAGANVLTF,TGCAGCGTTGAACGGCGGGAGGCTGGGGCCAACGTCCTGACTTTC
-,TRBV28,TRBD2,15,TRBJ2-1,CASSLSLAGENEQFF,TGTGCCAGCAGTTTATCGCTAGCGGGGGAGAATGAGCAGTTCTTC
-,TRBV7-6,TRBD2,15,TRBJ2-3,CASTKTSGTSDTQYF,TGTGCCAGCACTAAGACTAGCGGGACGTCAGATACGCAGTATTTT
-,TRBV7-2,-,16,TRBJ2-3,CASSLKWRGSTDTQYF,TGTGCCAGCAGCTTAAAGTGGCGGGGCTCCACAGATACGCAGTATTTT
few,TRBV7-6,-,14,TRBJ2-7,CASSFRTESYEQYF,TGTGCCAGCAGCTTCCGGACAGAGTCCTACGAGCAGTACTTC
-,TRBV28,-,16,TRBJ1-6,CASTDSLQRFSIPLHF,TGTGCCAGCACGGACAGTCTTCAACGATTCTCGATCCCCCTCCACTTT
-,TRBV19,-,14,TRBJ2-7,CASSIDLNLYEQYF,TGTGCCAGTAGTATAGATCTGAACCTCTACGAGCAGTACTTC
-,TRBV9,-,14,TRBJ1-3,CASSQGKGGNTIYF,TGTGCCAGCAGCCAGGGGAAAGGTGGAAACACCATATATTTT
once,TRBV11-1,-,14,TRBJ1-2,CASRGGEAHYGYTF,TGTGCCAGCCGGGGCGGGGAGGCACACTATGGCTACACCTTC
-,TRBV6-5,-,15,TRBJ2-2,CASRGGSLDTGELFF,TGTGCCAGCAGGGGGGGCAGTTTGGACACCGGGGAGCTGTTTTTT
-,TRBV28,TRBD1,14,TRBJ2-7,CASSRQGLTDMQYF,TGTGCCAGCAGTCGACAGGGGCTAACCGACATGCAGTACTTC
few,TRBV11-2,-,17,TRBJ2-7,CASSLNRPGLRINEQYF,TGTGCCAGCAGCTTAAACCGGCCCGGGCTTCGTATTAACGAGCAGTACTTC
-,TRBV9,TRBD1,14,TRBJ2-7,CASSTSGTVYEQYF,TGTGCCAGCAGCACGTCCGGGACAGTATACGAGCAGTACTTC